These 27 T cell receptor beta chains were sequenced from one sample in a study of blood T cell repertoires in COVID-19. Sequencing was performed with immunoSEQ multiplex PCR; in TCRdb, only in-frame clones are kept and a portion is missing. This sample carries roughly 40,000 clones, about 89% of them seen once, and the ten largest clones take approximately 6.6%. Sample: peripheral blood. The receptors stem from a human donor in a cohort sampled during active COVID-19.

The chain combines TRBV19 with TRBJ1-5; D is uncertain. V was clipped by 3 bases and J by 5 bases, with 5 bases between them. Germline V gives CDR1 LNHDA, CDR2 SQIVND (reference sequence). The CDR3 is 12 residues long. The CDR3 region is CASSISYQPQHF. The DNA for the CDR3 is TGTGCCAGTAGTATCTCGTATCAGCCCCAGCATTTT. The variable domain in full, completed from reference TRBV19 and TRBJ1-5, reads DGGITQSPKYLFRKEGQNVTLSCEQNLNHDAMYWYRQDPGQGLRLIYYSQIVNDFQKGDIAEGYSVSREKKESFPLTVTSAQKNPTAFYLCASSISYQPQHFGDGTRLSIL.

This chain joins TRBV9 and TRBJ2-5; 10 nucleotides agree with TRBD1. The CDR3 length is 16 residues. V lost 4 bases to trimming and J lost 1 base; unmatched junction nucleotides: 7. Germline V CDR1 and CDR2: SGDLS, YYNGEE. CDR3 sequence (DNA): TGTGCCAGCAGCCCGCGCGACAGGGGGCCCCAAGAGACCCAGTACTTC. Encoded protein: CASSPRDRGPQETQYF.

This sequence joins TRBV20-1 and TRBJ1-4; no clear D. Trimming pared 3 bases from V and 0 bases from J, leaving 5 bases between. The CDR3 covers 13 residues. Germline V gene lookup returns CDR1 DFQATT and CDR2 SNEGSKA (reference sequence). The CDR3 DNA sequence: TGCAGTGCTAGTTCAGCAACTAATGAAAAACTGTTTTTT. Protein sequence: CSASSATNEKLFF.

CDR3 residues: CASSLMGSQGQYF. In DNA form, the CDR3 reads TGTGCCAGCAGCCTCATGGGCTCCCAAGGGCAGTACTTC. The chain joins TRBV12-3 or TRBV12-4 to TRBJ2-7, with no clear D. This CDR3 is built from 13 residues. Trimming cost V 6 bases and J 9 bases, with 18 bases left between them.

This clone occurred a few times. This sequence joins TRBV6-1 and TRBJ2-3; D perhaps matches TRBD2 (5 bases). V was pared by 2 bases and J by 2 bases, with 14 bases between. CDR1 is MNHNS, CDR2 SASEGT, per germline. This CDR3 is 16 amino acids long. CDR3 loop: CASSERGGANTDTQYF. The DNA for the CDR3 is TGTGCCAGCAGTGAACGGGGTGGCGCTAACACAGATACGCAGTATTTT.

V gene TRBV5-1 combines with J gene TRBJ2-1; 9 bases fit TRBD2. V lost 4 bases, J lost 1 base, and 3 bases stayed unmatched. The CDR3 covers 15 residues. The germline V gene has CDR1 SGHRS and CDR2 YFSETQ. DNA for the CDR3: TGCGCCAGCAGCGTAACTAGCGGGTCCTACAATGAGCAGTTCTTC. As protein: CASSVTSGSYNEQFF.

In nucleotides, the CDR3 is TGTGCCAGCAGTTACTCAATTACGAGCCGGAACACTGAAGCTTTCTTT. Translated: CASSYSITSRNTEAFF. This sequence joins TRBV6-5 and TRBJ1-1, with D unresolved. The V gene lost 0 bases and the J gene lost 1 base, with 12 bases spanning the gap. The CDR3 runs 16 residues. Looked up from germline, CDR1 is MNHEY and CDR2 is SVGAGI.

The V gene is TRBV10-3, the J gene TRBJ1-1; 7 bases are a match to TRBD1. Germline V gives CDR1 ENHRY, CDR2 SYGVKD. V shed 0 bases and J 0 bases; nucleotides not matched to a gene: 7. This CDR3 is built from 17 residues. The CDR3 reads CAISESAGGLMNTEAFF. In DNA form, the CDR3 reads TGTGCCATCAGTGAGTCGGCAGGGGGTTTAATGAACACTGAAGCTTTCTTT.

In this sample, this clone turned up once. The rearrangement joins TRBV11-2 to TRBJ1-1, with unresolved D. The V gene lost 1 base and the J gene lost 1 base, with 4 bases spanning the gap. This CDR3 contains 13 residues. Germline assignment: CDR1 SGHAT and CDR2 FQNNGV. The CDR3 loop reads CASSLVRNTEAFF. The CDR3 DNA reads TGTGCCAGCAGCTTAGTCCGGAACACTGAAGCTTTCTTT. The variable domain in full, with the rest retrieved from reference TRBV11-2 and TRBJ1-1, is EAGVAQSPRYKIIEKRQSVAFWCNPISGHATLYWYQQILGQGPKLLIQFQNNGVVDDSQLPKDRFSAERLKGVDSTLKIQPAKLEDSAVYLCASSLVRNTEAFFGQGTRLTVV.

V and J are TRBV30 and TRBJ1-6; D perhaps matches TRBD1 (6 bases). Germline V gene lookup returns CDR1 GTSNPN and CDR2 SVGIG (reference sequence). The CDR3 is 14 amino acids. The V gene lost 3 bases and the J gene lost 6 bases, with 12 bases spanning the gap. The CDR3 nucleotides read TGTGCCTGGAGAACAGGGAAGGGTAATTCACCCCTCCACTTT. Amino acids: CAWRTGKGNSPLHF.

This clone was observed a single time. Other nucleotide sequences from this sample produce the same CDR3. The V gene is TRBV9, the J gene TRBJ1-1; D is ambiguous. Germline V gene data show CDR1 as SGDLS and CDR2 as YYNGEE. Trimming took 0 bases from V and 0 from J, leaving 3 bases between them. The CDR3 is made up of 13 amino acids. CDR3 loop: CASSVAVNTEAFF. CDR3 nucleotide sequence: TGTGCCAGCAGCGTAGCTGTGAACACTGAAGCTTTCTTT.

V usage is TRBV10-2 and J usage is TRBJ1-5, with 7 bases matching TRBD1. Germline CDR1 reads WSHSY; CDR2 reads SAAADI. V shed 8 bases, J shed 2 bases, and the junction held 3 bases outside the gene matches. The CDR3 is 13 residues long. The CDR3 spells CASAGQGNQPQHF. CDR3 sequence (DNA): TGCGCCAGCGCAGGACAGGGCAATCAGCCCCAGCATTTT.

This chain connects TRBV30 to TRBJ1-4; 8 bases map to TRBD1. V was pared by 3 bases and J by 4 bases, with 4 bases of the junction left unmatched. The germline CDR1 and CDR2 sequences are GTSNPN and SVGIG (reference sequence). The CDR3 totals 14 residues. The CDR3 reads CAWSQGAINEKLFF. CDR3 bases: TGTGCCTGGAGCCAGGGGGCGATTAATGAAAAACTGTTTTTT.

V gene TRBV30 combines with J gene TRBJ2-3; tentatively, D is TRBD1 (5 bases). This CDR3 has 17 amino acids. The ends were cut back, 0 bases at V and 0 bases at J, with 16 bases in the middle. From germline, CDR1 is GTSNPN and CDR2 SVGIG (reference sequence). CDR3 sequence reads: CAWSVPPAGPSTDTQYF. For the CDR3, the DNA is TGTGCCTGGAGTGTACCCCCGGCAGGGCCAAGCACAGATACGCAGTATTTT. The full variable domain, with the rest looked up from reference TRBV30 and TRBJ2-3, is SQTIHQWPATLVQPVGSPLSLECTVEGTSNPNLYWYRQAAGRGLQLLFYSVGIGQISSEVPQNLSASRPQDRQFILSSKKLLLSDSGFYLCAWSVPPAGPSTDTQYFGPGTRLTVL.

The chain recombines TRBV7-8 with TRBJ1-4; D gene ambiguous. Trimming stripped 2 bases from V and 7 bases from J, with 14 bases between. CDR1 and CDR2 from the germline V gene are SGHVS and FQNEAQ. CDR3 length equals 15 residues. DNA of the CDR3: TGTGCCAGCAGCTTAAGTGGAGGGTATGCTGAAAAACTGTTTTTT. Translating it yields CASSLSGGYAEKLFF. The full variable domain, with the rest looked up from reference TRBV7-8 and TRBJ1-4, is GAGVSQSPRYKVAKRGQDVALRCDPISGHVSLFWYQQALGQGPEFLTYFQNEAQLDKSGLPSDRFFAERPEGSVSTLKIQRTQQEDSAVYLCASSLSGGYAEKLFFGSGTQLSVL.

The V call is TRBV6-5, the J call TRBJ1-2, with no clear D. The ends were cut back, 11 bases at V and 3 bases at J, with 10 bases in the middle. The CDR3 spans 11 residues. CDR1 is MNHEY, CDR2 SVGAGI, per germline. CDR3 amino acids: CAAKSDYGYTF. In nucleotides, the CDR3 is TGTGCCGCTAAGTCTGACTATGGCTACACCTTC.

The chain joins TRBV5-1 to TRBJ1-2; D is ambiguous. This CDR3 is 16 amino acids long. Trimming stripped 6 bases from V and 8 bases from J, with 26 bases between. Germline CDR1 reads SGHRS; CDR2 reads YFSETQ. In nucleotides, the CDR3 is TGCGCCAGCAAAACAGAGGTGACTGACCGGGATAGGGGCTACACCTTC. Amino acids: CASKTEVTDRDRGYTF.

The genes are TRBV30 and TRBJ1-2; tentatively, D is TRBD1 (6 bases). The germline V gene encodes CDR1 GTSNPN and CDR2 SVGIG (reference sequence). Trimming removed 0 bases from V and 6 bases from J, with 11 bases in between. The CDR3 contains 13 residues. CDR3: CAWSVWGGDGYTF. As DNA, the CDR3 is TGTGCCTGGAGTGTATGGGGGGGCGATGGCTACACCTTC.

The chain combines TRBV3-1 (or the pseudogene TRBV3-2) with TRBJ2-7; D might be TRBD2 (5 bases). The germline gives CDR1 LGHDT, CDR2 YNNKEL (reference sequence). The CDR3 totals 15 residues. V lost 4 bases to trimming and J lost 3 bases, with 16 bases between them. The CDR3 spells CASSPRPGVYYEQYF. As DNA, the CDR3 is TGTGCCAGCAGCCCCCGCCCCGGGGTGTACTACGAGCAGTACTTC.

This clone was found once. The genes are TRBV10-3 and TRBJ1-5; no clear D gene. The CDR3 sequence is 12 residues long. With 3 bases removed from V and 9 bases from J, the gap between germline ends came to 9 bases. The germline gives CDR1 ENHRY, CDR2 SYGVKD. This CDR3 is CAISDNLGPQHF. CDR3 sequence (DNA): TGTGCCATCAGTGACAACCTCGGGCCCCAGCATTTT.

This chain uses TRBV5-1 with TRBJ2-2; 8 bases match TRBD1. The J segment lost 5 bases and the V segment lost 2 bases, leaving 5 bases of the junction unmatched. The CDR3 spans 15 residues. Germline lookup yields CDR1 SGHRS and CDR2 YFSETQ. Here the CDR3 DNA reads TGCGCCAGCAGCTTAGGACAGGGCCTGACCGGGGAGCTGTTTTTT. The encoded protein is CASSLGQGLTGELFF.

This sequence joins TRBV12-5 and TRBJ2-2; D is unclear. From germline, CDR1 is LGHNT and CDR2 FRNRAP. The CDR3 is 16 amino acids. V gave up 7 bases and J gave up 0 bases, with 15 bases separating them. Here the CDR3 DNA reads TGTGCTAGTGCCCGAGACACCTTCCCGAACACCGGGGAGCTGTTTTTT. Its translation is CASARDTFPNTGELFF.

The gene calls are TRBV10-1 and TRBJ2-1; possibly TRBD2 for D (5 bases). V lost 0 bases and J 4 bases, leaving 13 bases between the germline ends. Germline V gene data show CDR1 as WNHNN and CDR2 as SYGVQD (reference sequence). This CDR3 contains 16 residues. The CDR3 nucleotides read TGCGCCAGCAGTGAGTCGCGGGCAGAGCTATACAATGAGCAGTTCTTC. Its translation is CASSESRAELYNEQFF.

The rearrangement uses TRBV6-2 or TRBV6-3 and TRBJ1-5; weak D call: TRBD1 (5 bases). Trimming left V 5 bases short and J 4 bases short, with 12 bases between. Germline V gives CDR1 MNHEY, CDR2 SVGEGT. CDR3 size: 14 residues. The CDR3 bases are TGTGCCAGCAGTACCGGGGGGGGAAATCAGCCCCAGCATTTT. Its protein is CASSTGGGNQPQHF.

The chain employs TRBV6-1 and TRBJ2-7; TRBD2 agrees at 7 bases. Germline V gene lookup returns CDR1 MNHNS and CDR2 SASEGT. The J segment lost 3 bases and the V segment lost 3 bases, leaving 5 bases of the junction unmatched. This CDR3 has 14 amino acids. The CDR3 DNA is TGTGCCAGCAGTGAGCTTTGGGGGGGCTACGAGCAGTACTTC. Its translation: CASSELWGGYEQYF.

The V gene is TRBV7-9, the J gene TRBJ2-1; D remains unclear. The germline gives CDR1 SEHNR, CDR2 FQNEAQ (reference sequence). The CDR3 has 17 residues. V lost 4 bases to trimming and J lost 0 bases, with 16 bases between them. Here the CDR3 DNA reads TGTGCCAGCAGCTCCCAAATTGGCCCCTTCTCCTACAATGAGCAGTTCTTC. Translating gives CASSSQIGPFSYNEQFF.

The J gene is TRBJ1-2, the V gene TRBV19; TRBD1 matches at 9 bases. V shed 3 bases, J shed 6 bases, and the junction held 5 bases outside the gene matches. The CDR3 has 14 residues. The germline gives CDR1 LNHDA, CDR2 SQIVND (reference sequence). The CDR3 DNA is TGTGCCAGTAGTATGAACAGGGGGCAGAATGGCTACACCTTC. This translates into CASSMNRGQNGYTF.